One and the same sample provided the 18 T cell receptor beta chains below, sequenced in a study of shared clonotypes between healthy human individuals. Produced via immunoSEQ multiplex PCR; TCRdb's table is partial and in-frame only. In the table there are roughly 1,600,000 clones, around 98.5% of which are singletons. The source material was naive CD4+ T cells sorted from blood. The subset: CD45RA+ positively selected. These receptors were collected from a man aged 25-45 years in good health.

This clone was found once. This chain connects TRBV19 to TRBJ2-7; D gene ambiguous. V lost 0 bases and J 4 bases, leaving 10 bases between the germline ends. Germline assignment: CDR1 LNHDA and CDR2 SQIVND (reference sequence). CDR3 length: 14 amino acids. The CDR3 here is CASSIDLWGYEQYF. CDR3 bases: TGTGCCAGTAGTATAGATCTGTGGGGTTACGAGCAGTACTTC. Using reference TRBV19 and TRBJ2-7 for the parts outside the CDR3, the full variable domain is DGGITQSPKYLFRKEGQNVTLSCEQNLNHDAMYWYRQDPGQGLRLIYYSQIVNDFQKGDIAEGYSVSREKKESFPLTVTSAQKNPTAFYLCASSIDLWGYEQYFGPGTRLTVT.

The gene calls are TRBV5-1 and TRBJ2-7; D assignment may be TRBD1 or TRBD2 (5 bases each). Per germline, CDR1 SGHRS and CDR2 YFSETQ. The CDR3 runs 14 residues. Trimming removed 4 bases from V and 0 bases from J, with 11 bases in between. CDR3 loop: CASSLIGGSYEQYF. As DNA, the CDR3 is TGCGCCAGCAGCCTGATTGGGGGCTCCTACGAGCAGTACTTC.

The chain has TRBV29-1 and TRBJ2-6; D may match TRBD1 or TRBD2 (5 bases each). Per germline, CDR1 SQVTM and CDR2 ANQGSEA. Trimming removed 7 bases at V and 0 bases at J, with 19 bases between. The CDR3 is made up of 17 amino acids. The CDR3 region is CSAGGHDFPSGANVLTF. CDR3 DNA: TGCAGCGCTGGGGGTCACGATTTCCCCTCTGGGGCCAACGTCCTGACTTTC.

The J gene is TRBJ2-3, the V gene TRBV5-3; 7 positions agree with TRBD1. TRBV5-3 qualifies as an ORF whose function is uncertain. The junction had 5 bases not matched to a gene; V was cut back by 4 bases and J by 0 bases. The CDR3 extends over 15 amino acids. In DNA form, the CDR3 reads TGTGCCAGAAGCCATGGGGACAGAAGCACAGATACGCAGTATTTT. Protein product: CARSHGDRSTDTQYF.

The chain links TRBV6-5 to TRBJ2-1, with D unclear. CDR3 size: 16 residues. V was clipped by 3 bases and J by 0 bases, with 12 bases between them. Per the germline V gene, CDR1 is MNHEY and CDR2 is SVGAGI. In DNA, the CDR3 is TGTGCCAGCAGTTATTCGGCCCTCAGCTCCTACAATGAGCAGTTCTTC. Protein: CASSYSALSSYNEQFF.

This rearrangement joins TRBV5-1 to TRBJ2-7; 7 nucleotides line up with TRBD1. V lost 3 bases to trimming and J lost 3 bases; unmatched junction nucleotides: 12. This CDR3 spans 16 amino acids. Germline loops: CDR1 SGHRS, CDR2 YFSETQ. In nucleotides, the CDR3 is TGCGCCAGCAGCTCCCTCCCCGGGCAGGGGGACTACGAGCAGTACTTC. Protein sequence: CASSSLPGQGDYEQYF.

V and J are TRBV11-3 and TRBJ2-3, with D perhaps being TRBD1 or TRBD2 (6 bases each). This CDR3 has 14 amino acids. V was shortened by 3 bases and J by 4 bases, with 11 bases between the two germline ends. CDR1 SGHNT and CDR2 YENEEA come from the germline V gene. CDR3 coding DNA: TGTGCCAGCAGCTTGGGGGGCAGGTCAGATACGCAGTATTTT. Its translation: CASSLGGRSDTQYF.

The genes are TRBV7-2 and TRBJ2-3, with 8 positions matching TRBD1. V trimming: 3 bases; J trimming: 5 bases; junction bases outside the gene matches: 4. Germline V gives CDR1 SGHTA, CDR2 FQGNSA. The CDR3 runs to 14 residues. The CDR3 DNA sequence: TGTGCCAGCAGCTTGGACAGGGAAGTAGATACGCAGTATTTT. This encodes CASSLDREVDTQYF. The entire variable domain, with the rest obtained from reference TRBV7-2 and TRBJ2-3, is as follows: GAGVSQSPSNKVTEKGKDVELRCDPISGHTALYWYRQSLGQGLEFLIYFQGNSAPDKSGLPSDRFSAERTGGSVSTLTIQRTQQEDSAVYLCASSLDREVDTQYFGPGTRLTVL.

The chain combines TRBV10-3 with TRBJ1-1; D is possibly TRBD1 (5 bases). This CDR3 is built from 17 residues. Trimming removed 0 bases from V and 6 bases from J, with 20 bases in between. Germline V CDR1 and CDR2: ENHRY, SYGVKD. Written as DNA, the CDR3 is TGTGCCATCAGTGAGTCGATGTTTCCGGGGGACCTTGCTGAAGCTTTCTTT. Its translation: CAISESMFPGDLAEAFF.

This sequence joins TRBV7-2 and TRBJ2-7; the D call may be TRBD1 or TRBD2 (5 bases each). This CDR3 has 14 residues. The germline V gene encodes CDR1 SGHTA and CDR2 FQGNSA. V lost 2 bases and J 2 bases, leaving 10 bases between the germline ends. The CDR3 nucleotides read TGTGCCAGCAGCTTACCCGGGGCGACCTACGAGCAGTACTTC. It translates to CASSLPGATYEQYF.

The chain employs TRBV6-5 and TRBJ1-3; weak D call: TRBD1 (5 bases). CDR1 is MNHEY and CDR2 is SVGAGI in the germline V gene. The germline V and J ends were trimmed by 8 bases and 4 bases, with 15 bases remaining between them. This CDR3 comprises 14 residues. The CDR3 spells CASGPTQEGNTIYF. CDR3 coding DNA: TGTGCCAGCGGACCTACACAGGAGGGAAACACCATATATTTT.

The gene calls are TRBV5-1 and TRBJ2-7, with D maybe TRBD1 (5 bases). CDR3 size: 15 residues. V was pared by 1 base and J by 6 bases, with 17 bases between. Per germline, CDR1 SGHRS and CDR2 YFSETQ. The CDR3 protein is CASSLKSQGVSEQYF. CDR3 DNA sequence: TGCGCCAGCAGCTTGAAGTCACAAGGGGTTTCCGAGCAGTACTTC.

The chain uses TRBV28 and TRBJ2-1; the match to TRBD2 covers 7 bases. Germline trimming cut 1 base from V and 7 bases from J; bases unmatched to any gene: 10. Looked up from germline, CDR1 is MDHEN and CDR2 is SYDVKM. The CDR3 covers 16 residues. The CDR3 DNA follows: TGTGCCAGCAGTTTATTCAGGGCGGGAGTTCAGAATGAGCAGTTCTTC. Encoded protein: CASSLFRAGVQNEQFF.

The rearrangement links TRBV9 to TRBJ1-3; D gene unclear. CDR1 is SGDLS and CDR2 is YYNGEE in the germline V gene. This CDR3 is built from 16 residues. Trimming pared 4 bases from V and 4 bases from J, leaving 18 bases between. In nucleotides, the CDR3 is TGTGCCAGCAGCCCCACCCCACCAGATCGAGGAAACACCATATATTTT. This encodes CASSPTPPDRGNTIYF.

The J gene is TRBJ1-1, the V gene TRBV7-2, with 9 positions matching TRBD1. The CDR3 loop spans 15 amino acids. Germline CDR1 reads SGHTA; CDR2 reads FQGNSA. V lost 6 bases and J lost 6; bases outside the gene matches: 11. As DNA, the CDR3 is TGTGCCAGCAGGCCAGGGACAGGGTCATTCCCTGAAGCTTTCTTT. Its translation: CASRPGTGSFPEAFF. Supplemented by reference TRBV7-2 and TRBJ1-1, the full variable domain reads GAGVSQSPSNKVTEKGKDVELRCDPISGHTALYWYRQSLGQGLEFLIYFQGNSAPDKSGLPSDRFSAERTGGSVSTLTIQRTQQEDSAVYLCASRPGTGSFPEAFFGQGTRLTVV.

This sequence joins TRBV5-1 and TRBJ2-5, with TRBD2 identical over 12 bases. Germline trimming cut 3 bases from V and 7 bases from J; bases unmatched to any gene: 13. Germline CDR1 is SGHRS and CDR2 is YFSETQ. This CDR3 is built from 17 residues. The CDR3 DNA sequence: TGCGCCAGCAGCTCAAACCCGACTAGCGGGAGTGTAGGGACCCAGTACTTC. This translates into CASSSNPTSGSVGTQYF.

As to this clone: The sample has other DNA sequences that encode this CDR3 too. The V and J genes are TRBV27 and TRBJ2-7; 8 nucleotides match TRBD2. CDR3 length: 13 amino acids. From germline, CDR1 is MNHEY and CDR2 SMNVEV (reference sequence). Germline trimming cut 6 bases from V and 3 bases from J; bases unmatched to any gene: 4. The CDR3 region has the DNA TGTGCCAGCAGCCGTACTAGCGGCTACGAGCAGTACTTC. This sequence encodes CASSRTSGYEQYF.

The J gene is TRBJ2-7, the V gene TRBV5-3; 12 nucleotides agree with TRBD2. TRBV5-3 is placed among ORFs of uncertain function. The CDR3 runs to 18 residues. After removal of 0 bases from V and 4 bases from J, the junction contained 11 bases not matched to a gene. As DNA, the CDR3 is TGTGCCAGAAGCTTGGAAGTCGGGACTAGCGGGTTCTCATACGAGCAGTACTTC. This translates into CARSLEVGTSGFSYEQYF.